This TCR beta chain was observed in a study of tumor-infiltrating lymphocytes in primary liver carcinoma. Study context: Men as well as women, aged 30 to 69 years, made up the patients.

This clonotype is deemed medium-sized (0.01 to 0.1%). Between roughly 17 and 33 mg of unsorted bulk tissue served as the source from which RNA and DNA were co-extracted. Surgeons treated the primary liver carcinoma of the patients by surgical resection. After removal of 4 bases from V and 11 bases from J, the junction contained 17 bases not matched to a gene. The CDR3 has 16 residues. Germline V gene lookup returns CDR1 MGHRA and CDR2 YSYEKL. TCR beta cDNA was reverse-transcribed from about 500 ng of total RNA. The reaction used a constant-region primer and ProtoScript II reverse transcriptase. TCR beta libraries came from three nested multiplex PCR rounds using slightly modified ARM-PCR. A C-beta reverse primer and TRBV1-TRBV30 forward primers served in each of the first two PCR rounds, at approximately 10 cycles apiece. Via MiXCR, TCRdb re-called the multiplex PCR reads, giving one row per CDR3 protein. The data contain 20,000 to 30,000 distinct CDR3 sequences, over 60% of them seen just once; the ten biggest clones take up more than 30%.

This chain connects TRBV4-1 to TRBJ2-3; TRBD2 agrees at 8 bases. The sequenced sample consisted of liver tumor tissue from sampling region 5. Subset: tumor region T5, tumor centre. This TCR came from a woman aged 25 to 39 with primary liver carcinoma and hepatitis B virus infection. The CDR3 DNA sequence: TGCGCCAGCAGCCCGCGGGGTAGCGGGACGGGGGAGGGGCAGTATTTT. Translation: CASSPRGSGTGEGQYF.